This passage covers 10 T cell receptor beta chains from one sample sequenced in a study of T-cell reconstitution after alpha-beta-depleted transplantation in children. Unique molecular identifiers tagged the TCRbeta library. Each CDR3 protein is one row after TCRdb ran MiXCR on the PCR reads. The top ten hold around 5.6% of the sample, which has some 490,000 distinct CDR3 sequences, about an eighth seen once. Sample: PBMCs from the stem cell graft donor, taken from the stem cell graft. The source of these receptors is a human donor who donated a stem cell graft to a child with combined immunodeficiency.

The CDR3 protein is CASSPVQKQGWNSPLHF. The CDR3 DNA follows: TGTGCCAGCAGTCCAGTACAGAAACAGGGATGGAATTCACCCCTCCACTTT. J is TRBJ1-6 and V is TRBV6-1; D perhaps matches TRBD1 (6 bases). This CDR3 is 17 amino acids long. Germline V gene data show CDR1 as MNHNS and CDR2 as SASEGT. The ends were cut back, 5 bases at V and 7 bases at J, with 21 bases in the middle.

This clonotype was seen a handful of times. The chain couples TRBV6-2 or TRBV6-3 to TRBJ2-7, with D hard to call. This CDR3 is 14 amino acids long. The germline V gene has CDR1 MNHEY and CDR2 SVGEGT. V lost 2 bases and J 5 bases, leaving 13 bases between the germline ends. Here the CDR3 reads CASSYGPKIDEQYF. CDR3 in DNA: TGTGCCAGCAGTTACGGTCCTAAAATCGACGAGCAGTACTTC.

The rearrangement links TRBV12-3 or TRBV12-4 to TRBJ2-1, with unresolved D. Trimming removed 7 bases from V and 9 bases from J, with 13 bases in between. CDR3 length equals 12 residues. The CDR3 spells CASTTIRSEQFF. CDR3 in DNA: TGTGCCAGCACCACTATTAGGAGTGAGCAGTTCTTC.

The V call is TRBV28, the J call TRBJ2-6; D might be TRBD2 (5 bases). This CDR3 contains 19 residues. The germline gives CDR1 MDHEN, CDR2 SYDVKM. V was pared by 5 bases and J by 0 bases, with 20 bases between. CDR3 in DNA: TGTGCCAGCAGTCTATTAATGCGGGCCTCGATCTCTGGGGCCAACGTCCTGACTTTC. The encoded protein is CASSLLMRASISGANVLTF.

In its sample, this clonotype was seen many times. The rearrangement links TRBV7-2 to TRBJ2-2; D is unresolved. Germline CDR1 SGHTA, CDR2 FQGNSA. V lost 7 bases to trimming and J lost 0 bases, with 9 bases between them. The CDR3 loop spans 14 amino acids. The chain's CDR3 is CASTQLPNTGELFF. In DNA form, the CDR3 reads TGTGCCAGCACTCAACTTCCGAACACCGGGGAGCTGTTTTTT.

The J gene is TRBJ2-1, the V gene TRBV12-3 or TRBV12-4; 7 bases align to TRBD1. The CDR3 is made up of 15 amino acids. Trimming cost V 6 bases and J 0 bases; bases outside gene matches: 5. The DNA of the CDR3 is TGTGCCAGCAGACTCGACAGGGACTCCTACAATGAGCAGTTCTTC. Amino acid sequence: CASRLDRDSYNEQFF.

V and J are TRBV2 and TRBJ1-5; TRBD1 aligns across 11 bases. With 7 bases clipped from V and 6 bases from J, the junction kept 2 bases outside the gene matches. Looked up from germline, CDR1 is SNHLY and CDR2 is FYNNEI. The CDR3 spans 13 residues. CDR3 bases: TGTGCCAGCAAAGGGACAGGGGGTCAGCCCCAGCATTTT. It is translated as CASKGTGGQPQHF.

This clonotype was detected ten times or more. The chain is built from TRBV12-3 or TRBV12-4 and TRBJ2-7; 10 nucleotides align to TRBD2. The V and J ends lost 3 bases and 2 bases, in that order; junction bases with no gene match: 1. The CDR3 has 14 amino acids. CDR3 coding DNA: TGTGCCAGCAGTTTGAGCGGGAGGGCCTACGAGCAGTACTTC. Translated: CASSLSGRAYEQYF.

This chain joins TRBV29-1 and TRBJ2-5; D is undetermined. The germline V gene has CDR1 SQVTM and CDR2 ANQGSEA. V shed 0 bases and J shed 7 bases, with 6 bases lying between them. The CDR3 sequence is 11 residues long. The chain's CDR3 is CSVEDWGTQYF. In DNA, the CDR3 is TGCAGCGTTGAAGATTGGGGGACCCAGTACTTC.

The gene calls are TRBV12-3 or TRBV12-4 and TRBJ1-1; TRBD1 matches 10 bases. J lost 12 bases, V lost 1 base, and 2 bases had no gene match. This CDR3 region has 12 residues. CDR3 sequence (DNA): TGTGCCAGCAGTTTAGGACAGGGGGCAACTTTCTTT. Amino acid sequence: CASSLGQGATFF.